This entry features one T cell receptor (beta chain) sequence. This specimen comes from a study of blood T cell repertoires in COVID-19. This CDR3 has 15 amino acids. Germline V lookup: CDR1 MNHEY, CDR2 SVGAGI. V dropped 2 bases and J dropped 3; count of bases not matched to a gene: 5. Only in-frame clones appear in the TCRdb table, and some are missing; sequencing was by immunoSEQ multiplex PCR. The data hold about 160,000 clones, with about 90% observed a single time. This chain links TRBV6-5 with TRBJ2-7; 9 bases fit TRBD1. This receptor was identified in a young man with COVID-19, enrolled during active disease. What was sequenced was peripheral blood. The CDR3 coding sequence is TGTGCCAGCAGTTACGGGACAGGGATATTCTACGAGCAGTACTTC. It yields the protein CASSYGTGIFYEQYF.